This T cell receptor beta chain was captured by sequencing in a study of T cell changes during pregnancy in multiple sclerosis. Germline values: CDR1 SGHTA, CDR2 FQGTGA. The CDR3 has 19 amino acids. Unmatched junction bases numbered 17, after V lost 4 bases and J lost 3 bases. Only in-frame clones appear in the TCRdb table, and some are missing; sequencing was by immunoSEQ multiplex PCR. This table has roughly 60,000 clones, around 93% appearing once. The chain couples TRBV7-3 to TRBJ2-1; TRBD2 aligns across 8 bases. Sequences were derived from CD4+ T cells from peripheral blood mononuclear cells, sampled in the first trimester of pregnancy. This TCR was recovered from a female donor with multiple sclerosis, enrolled in a pregnancy study. The CDR3, as DNA: TGTGCCAGCAGCTCGCTACCCTCTCTTGCGGGGGGCCGCTACAATGAGCAGTTCTTC. It translates to CASSSLPSLAGGRYNEQFF.